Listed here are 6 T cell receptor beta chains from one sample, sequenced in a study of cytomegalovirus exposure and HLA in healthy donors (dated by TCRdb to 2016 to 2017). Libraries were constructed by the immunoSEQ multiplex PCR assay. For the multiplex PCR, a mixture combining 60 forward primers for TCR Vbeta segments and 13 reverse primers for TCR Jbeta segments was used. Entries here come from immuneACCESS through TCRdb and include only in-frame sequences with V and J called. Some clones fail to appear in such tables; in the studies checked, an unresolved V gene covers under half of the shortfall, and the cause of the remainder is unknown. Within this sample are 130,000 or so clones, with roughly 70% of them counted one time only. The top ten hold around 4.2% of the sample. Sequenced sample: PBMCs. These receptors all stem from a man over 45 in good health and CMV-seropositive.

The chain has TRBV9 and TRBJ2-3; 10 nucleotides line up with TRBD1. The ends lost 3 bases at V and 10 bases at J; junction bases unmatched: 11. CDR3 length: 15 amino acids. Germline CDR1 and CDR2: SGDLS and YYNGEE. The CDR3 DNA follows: TGTGCCAGCAGCGCTTCCGGGACAGGGGCCTCCGCGCAGTATTTT. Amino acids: CASSASGTGASAQYF.

The CDR3 sequence is CASSFPGLAGKLELFF. The CDR3 nucleotides read TGTGCCAGCAGCTTTCCCGGACTAGCGGGAAAGCTTGAGCTGTTTTTT. V is TRBV7-2 and J is TRBJ2-2; 12 bases are shared with TRBD2. The trim removed 3 bases at V and 11 bases at J, leaving 10 bases unmatched. The germline V gene has CDR1 SGHTA and CDR2 FQGNSA. CDR3 length equals 16 residues.

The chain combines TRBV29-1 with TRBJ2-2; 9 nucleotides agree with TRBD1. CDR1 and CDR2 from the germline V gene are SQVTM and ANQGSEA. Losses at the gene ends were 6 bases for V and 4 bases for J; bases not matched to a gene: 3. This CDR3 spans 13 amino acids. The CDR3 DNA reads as TGCAGCGTAACAGGGGGCATCACCGGGGAGCTGTTTTTT. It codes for CSVTGGITGELFF.

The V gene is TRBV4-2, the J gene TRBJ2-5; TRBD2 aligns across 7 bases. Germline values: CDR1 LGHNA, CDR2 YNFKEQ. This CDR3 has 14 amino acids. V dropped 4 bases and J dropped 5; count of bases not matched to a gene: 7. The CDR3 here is CASSPGGAGETQYF. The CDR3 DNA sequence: TGTGCCAGCAGCCCTGGGGGAGCGGGGGAGACCCAGTACTTC.

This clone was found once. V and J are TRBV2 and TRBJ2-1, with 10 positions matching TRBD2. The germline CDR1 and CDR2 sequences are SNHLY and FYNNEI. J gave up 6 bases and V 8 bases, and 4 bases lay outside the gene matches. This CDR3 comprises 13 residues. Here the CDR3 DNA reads TGTGCCAGCGAGAGCGGGGGGGCCAATGAGCAGTTCTTC. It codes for CASESGGANEQFF.

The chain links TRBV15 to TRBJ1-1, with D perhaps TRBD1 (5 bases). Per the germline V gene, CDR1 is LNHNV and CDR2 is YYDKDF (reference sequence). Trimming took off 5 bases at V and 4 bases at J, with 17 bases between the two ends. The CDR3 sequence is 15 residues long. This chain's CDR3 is CATSLPGRGFTEAFF. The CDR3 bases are TGTGCCACCAGCCTCCCTGGGAGGGGTTTCACTGAAGCTTTCTTT.